This T cell receptor beta chain is from a study of OX40 agonist ivuxolimab in advanced cancers. The method was immunoSEQ multiplex PCR; TCRdb's version includes in-frame clones alone and lacks a portion of them. The sample gives 50,000 to 70,000 clones, 91% of which show up once; around 0.4% is in the top ten. In the case of this clone: Its antigen is not identified.

With 3 bases removed from V and 4 bases from J, the gap between germline ends came to 4 bases. The CDR3 is 13 amino acids. CDR1 is SGHVS and CDR2 is FQNEAQ in the germline V gene. Broader study findings: The study observed clonal expansion of CD4+ and CD8+ blood T cells by week 6 at 0.1 to 3.0 mg/kg.

The clonotype originates from an adult with an advanced solid tumor such as melanoma, head and neck, liver or kidney cancer. The chain recombines TRBV7-8 with TRBJ2-6; D not certain. This specimen was CD4+ or CD8+ T cells sorted from blood, taken in a trial of the OX40 agonist ivuxolimab. The CDR3 DNA reads TGTGCCAGCAGCTTGGCGGGGGCCAACGTCCTGACTTTC. It yields the protein CASSLAGANVLTF.